This TCR beta chain was captured in a study of neoadjuvant anti-PD-1 for oral cavity cancer. Study-level background: Non-progressing patients received a fourth nivolumab dose near day 43, then surgery on days 50-56.

This clone appeared a few times. Its antigen is not known. The CDR3 extends over 14 amino acids. With 1 base removed from V and 3 bases from J, the gap between germline ends came to 10 bases. Germline loops: CDR1 SGHVS, CDR2 FQNEAQ. Patients had HPV-negative, locally advanced oral cavity squamous cell carcinoma. General study findings and limits: With three patients per group, TCR findings need larger cohorts.

Six replicates per PBMC sample, mostly from 480 ng of genomic DNA. The table came from immunoSEQ multiplex PCR; TCRdb's copy has only in-frame clones and leaves some out. The table shows about 14,000 clones, with roughly 73% occurring only once. The chain employs TRBV7-8 and TRBJ2-7, with D perhaps matching TRBD2 (5 bases). This clonotype was sampled from a person aged 35-80 years with oral cavity squamous cell carcinoma. Specimen: PBMCs, collected before nivolumab (anti-PD-1) treatment. The DNA for the CDR3 is TGTGCCAGCAGCTTAGTTGCTGCGGGCTACGAGCAGTACTTC. It specifies CASSLVAAGYEQYF.